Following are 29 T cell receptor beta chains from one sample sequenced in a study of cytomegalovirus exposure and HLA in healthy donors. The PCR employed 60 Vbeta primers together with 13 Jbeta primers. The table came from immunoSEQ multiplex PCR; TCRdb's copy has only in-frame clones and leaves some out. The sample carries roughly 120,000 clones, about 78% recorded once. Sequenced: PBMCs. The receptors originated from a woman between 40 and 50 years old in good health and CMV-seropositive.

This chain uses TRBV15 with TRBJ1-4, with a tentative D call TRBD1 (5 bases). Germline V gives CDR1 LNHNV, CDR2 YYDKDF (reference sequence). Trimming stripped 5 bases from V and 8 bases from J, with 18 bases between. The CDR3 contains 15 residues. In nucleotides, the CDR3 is TGTGCCACCAGCCCGGTCGGGTCAGGGCACGAAAAACTGTTTTTT. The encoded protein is CATSPVGSGHEKLFF.

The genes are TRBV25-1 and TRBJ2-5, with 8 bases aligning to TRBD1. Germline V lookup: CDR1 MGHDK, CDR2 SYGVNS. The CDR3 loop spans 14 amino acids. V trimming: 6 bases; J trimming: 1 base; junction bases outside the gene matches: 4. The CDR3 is CASRQGQGQETQYF. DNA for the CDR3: TGTGCCAGCAGACAAGGACAGGGCCAAGAGACCCAGTACTTC. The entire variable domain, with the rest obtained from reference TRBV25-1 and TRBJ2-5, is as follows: EADIYQTPRYLVIGTGKKITLECSQTMGHDKMYWYQQDPGMELHLIHYSYGVNSTEKGDLSSESTVSRIRTEHFPLTLESARPSHTSQYLCASRQGQGQETQYFGPGTRLLVL.

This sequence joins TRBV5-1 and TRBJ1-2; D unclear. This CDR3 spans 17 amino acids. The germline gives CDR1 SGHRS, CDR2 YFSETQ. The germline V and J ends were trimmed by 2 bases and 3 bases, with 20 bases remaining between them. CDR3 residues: CASSFGLGRGLDYGYTF. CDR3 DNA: TGCGCCAGCAGCTTTGGACTTGGGCGGGGATTGGACTATGGCTACACCTTC. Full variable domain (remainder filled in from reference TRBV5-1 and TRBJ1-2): KAGVTQTPRYLIKTRGQQVTLSCSPISGHRSVSWYQQTPGQGLQFLFEYFSETQRNKGNFPGRFSGRQFSNSRSEMNVSTLELGDSALYLCASSFGLGRGLDYGYTFGSGTRLTVV.

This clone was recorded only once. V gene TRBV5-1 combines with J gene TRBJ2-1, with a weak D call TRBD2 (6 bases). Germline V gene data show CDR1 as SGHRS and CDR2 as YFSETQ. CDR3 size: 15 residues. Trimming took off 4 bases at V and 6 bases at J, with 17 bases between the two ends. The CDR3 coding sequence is TGCGCCAGCAGCATTCAGGACTACGCAGCCAATGAGCAGTTCTTC. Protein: CASSIQDYAANEQFF.

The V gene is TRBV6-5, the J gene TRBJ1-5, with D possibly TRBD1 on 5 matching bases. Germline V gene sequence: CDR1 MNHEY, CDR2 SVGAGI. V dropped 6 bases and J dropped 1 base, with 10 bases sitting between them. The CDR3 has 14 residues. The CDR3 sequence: CASRRDFSNQPQHF. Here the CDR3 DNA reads TGTGCCAGCAGGCGGGACTTCAGCAATCAGCCCCAGCATTTT.

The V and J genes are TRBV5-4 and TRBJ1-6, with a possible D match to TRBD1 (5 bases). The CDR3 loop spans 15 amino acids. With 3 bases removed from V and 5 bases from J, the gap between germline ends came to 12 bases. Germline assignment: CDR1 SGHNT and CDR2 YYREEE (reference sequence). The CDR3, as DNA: TGTGCCAGCAGCTGGGGACTTCTAGATAATTCACCCCTCCACTTT. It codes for CASSWGLLDNSPLHF.

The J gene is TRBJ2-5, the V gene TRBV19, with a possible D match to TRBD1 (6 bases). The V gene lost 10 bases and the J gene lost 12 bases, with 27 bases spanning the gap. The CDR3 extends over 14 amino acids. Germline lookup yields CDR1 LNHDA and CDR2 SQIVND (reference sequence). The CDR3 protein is CATAIGGDTGPKYF. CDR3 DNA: TGTGCCACCGCCATAGGGGGAGATACAGGCCCAAAGTACTTC.

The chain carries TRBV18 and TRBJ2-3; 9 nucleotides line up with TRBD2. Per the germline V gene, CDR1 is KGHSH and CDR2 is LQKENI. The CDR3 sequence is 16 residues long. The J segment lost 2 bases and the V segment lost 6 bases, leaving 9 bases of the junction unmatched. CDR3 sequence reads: CASSLNSGGPTDTQYF. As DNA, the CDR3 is TGTGCCAGCTCCCTCAATAGCGGGGGACCCACAGATACGCAGTATTTT.

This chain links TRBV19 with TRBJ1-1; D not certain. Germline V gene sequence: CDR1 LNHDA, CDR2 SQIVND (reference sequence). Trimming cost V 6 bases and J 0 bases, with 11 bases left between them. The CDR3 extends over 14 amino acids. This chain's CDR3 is CASRVQPLNTEAFF. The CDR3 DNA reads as TGTGCCAGTAGGGTACAGCCACTGAACACTGAAGCTTTCTTT.

In nucleotides, the CDR3 is TGCGCCAGCAGCTTGGCGGACCGAACGGGGGAGCAGTACTTC. It codes for CASSLADRTGEQYF. The chain links TRBV5-1 to TRBJ2-7; the D gene is possibly TRBD2 (5 bases). The CDR3 extends over 14 amino acids. CDR1 and CDR2 (germline): SGHRS, YFSETQ. Trimming shortened V by 0 bases and J by 7 bases, and 14 bases separated the two germline ends. Drawing the rest from reference TRBV5-1 and TRBJ2-7, the complete variable domain is KAGVTQTPRYLIKTRGQQVTLSCSPISGHRSVSWYQQTPGQGLQFLFEYFSETQRNKGNFPGRFSGRQFSNSRSEMNVSTLELGDSALYLCASSLADRTGEQYFGPGTRLTVT.

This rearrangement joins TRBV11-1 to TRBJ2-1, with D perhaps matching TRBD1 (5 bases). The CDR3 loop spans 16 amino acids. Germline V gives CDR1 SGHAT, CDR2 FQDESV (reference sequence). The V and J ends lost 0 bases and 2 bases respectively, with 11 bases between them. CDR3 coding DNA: TGTGCCAGCAGCTTAGCGCGGCAGGGTACCTACAATGAGCAGTTCTTC. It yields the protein CASSLARQGTYNEQFF. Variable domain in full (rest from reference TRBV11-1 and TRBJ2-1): EAEVAQSPRYKITEKSQAVAFWCDPISGHATLYWYRQILGQGPELLVQFQDESVVDDSQLPKDRFSAERLKGVDSTLKIQPAELGDSAMYLCASSLARQGTYNEQFFGPGTRLTVL.

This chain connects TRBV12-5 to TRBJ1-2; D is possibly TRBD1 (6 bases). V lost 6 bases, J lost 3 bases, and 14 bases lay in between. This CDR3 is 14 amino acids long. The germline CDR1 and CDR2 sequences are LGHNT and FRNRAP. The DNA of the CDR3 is TGTGCTAGTGGGGGCGTGACAGGAGACTATGGCTACACCTTC. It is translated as CASGGVTGDYGYTF.

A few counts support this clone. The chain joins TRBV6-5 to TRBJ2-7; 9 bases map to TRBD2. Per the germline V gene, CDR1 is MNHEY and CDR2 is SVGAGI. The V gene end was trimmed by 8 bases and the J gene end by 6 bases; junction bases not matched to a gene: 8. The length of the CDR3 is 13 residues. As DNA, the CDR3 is TGTGCCAGCCGCGATAGCGGGGGCAGCGAGCAGTACTTC. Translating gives CASRDSGGSEQYF.

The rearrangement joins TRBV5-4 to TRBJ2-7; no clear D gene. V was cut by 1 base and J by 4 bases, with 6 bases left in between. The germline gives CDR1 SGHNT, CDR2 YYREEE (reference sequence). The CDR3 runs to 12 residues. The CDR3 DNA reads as TGTGCCAGCAGCTTGCACGGGTACGAGCAGTACTTC. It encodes CASSLHGYEQYF.

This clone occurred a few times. DNA of the CDR3: TGTGCCAGCAGGTCGACAGGGGATAATTCACCCCTCCACTTT. Translating gives CASRSTGDNSPLHF. V usage is TRBV6-6 and J usage is TRBJ1-6, with 8 bases fitting TRBD1. Per the germline V gene, CDR1 is MNHNY and CDR2 is SVGAGI (reference sequence). The CDR3 runs to 14 residues. The ends lost 6 bases at V and 5 bases at J; junction bases unmatched: 3.

The CDR3 sequence is CASSGGTGGNTEAFF. The CDR3 DNA follows: TGTGCCAGCAGCGGAGGGACAGGGGGGAACACTGAAGCTTTCTTT. The genes are TRBV9 and TRBJ1-1; 11 bases match TRBD1. CDR1 and CDR2 from the germline V gene are SGDLS and YYNGEE. The V and J ends lost 3 bases and 1 base, in that order; junction bases with no gene match: 2. The CDR3 is 15 amino acids. Full variable domain (rest looked up from reference TRBV9 and TRBJ1-1): DSGVTQTPKHLITATGQRVTLRCSPRSGDLSVYWYQQSLDQGLQFLIQYYNGEERAKGNILERFSAQQFPDLHSELNLSSLELGDSALYFCASSGGTGGNTEAFFGQGTRLTVV.

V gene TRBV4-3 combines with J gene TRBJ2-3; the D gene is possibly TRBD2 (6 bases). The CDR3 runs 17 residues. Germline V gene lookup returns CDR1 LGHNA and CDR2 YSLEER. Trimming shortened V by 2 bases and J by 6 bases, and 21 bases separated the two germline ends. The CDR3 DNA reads TGCGCCAGCAGCCAAAGCCACATCCGGGACTCCTTTGATACGCAGTATTTT. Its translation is CASSQSHIRDSFDTQYF.

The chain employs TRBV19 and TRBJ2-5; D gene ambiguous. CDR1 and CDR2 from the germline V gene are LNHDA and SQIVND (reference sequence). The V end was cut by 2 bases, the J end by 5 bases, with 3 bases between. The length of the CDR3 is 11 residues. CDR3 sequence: CASSISETQYF. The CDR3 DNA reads TGTGCCAGTAGTATATCTGAGACCCAGTACTTC.

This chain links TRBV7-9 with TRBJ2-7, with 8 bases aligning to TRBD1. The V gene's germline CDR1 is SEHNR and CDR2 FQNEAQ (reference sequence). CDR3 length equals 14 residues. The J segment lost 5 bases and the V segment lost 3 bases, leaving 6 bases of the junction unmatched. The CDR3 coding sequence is TGTGCCAGCAGCTTCGACAGGGGCGGTAACGAGCAGTACTTC. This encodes CASSFDRGGNEQYF.

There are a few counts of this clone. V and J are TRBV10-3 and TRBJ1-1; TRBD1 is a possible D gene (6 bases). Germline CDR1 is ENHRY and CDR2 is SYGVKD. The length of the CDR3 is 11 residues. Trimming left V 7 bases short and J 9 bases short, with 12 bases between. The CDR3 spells CAIITGQQAFF. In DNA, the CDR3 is TGTGCCATCATAACAGGACAGCAAGCTTTCTTT.

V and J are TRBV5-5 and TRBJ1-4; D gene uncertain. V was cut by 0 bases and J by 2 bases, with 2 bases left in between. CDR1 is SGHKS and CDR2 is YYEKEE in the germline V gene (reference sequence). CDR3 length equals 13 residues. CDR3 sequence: CASSLATNEKLFF. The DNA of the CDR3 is TGTGCCAGCAGCTTGGCTACTAATGAAAAACTGTTTTTT. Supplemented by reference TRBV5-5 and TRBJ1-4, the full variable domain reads DAGVTQSPTHLIKTRGQQVTLRCSPISGHKSVSWYQQVLGQGPQFIFQYYEKEERGRGNFPDRFSARQFPNYSSELNVNALLLGDSALYLCASSLATNEKLFFGSGTQLSVL.

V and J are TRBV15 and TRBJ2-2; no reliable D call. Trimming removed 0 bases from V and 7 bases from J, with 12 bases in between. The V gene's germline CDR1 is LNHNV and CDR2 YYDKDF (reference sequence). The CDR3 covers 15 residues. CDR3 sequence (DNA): TGTGCCACCAGCAGAGATATGGCATCCTTCGGGGAGCTGTTTTTT. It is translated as CATSRDMASFGELFF.

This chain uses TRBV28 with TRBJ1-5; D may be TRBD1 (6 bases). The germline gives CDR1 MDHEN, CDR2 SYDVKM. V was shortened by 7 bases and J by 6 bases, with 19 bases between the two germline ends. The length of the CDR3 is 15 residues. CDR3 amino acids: CASKLQTGRGQPQHF. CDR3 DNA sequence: TGTGCCAGCAAACTTCAGACAGGACGGGGTCAGCCCCAGCATTTT.

CDR3 sequence reads: CASSTRVQPQHF. The CDR3 DNA reads as TGTGCCAGCAGCACCAGGGTTCAGCCCCAGCATTTT. The chain joins TRBV5-6 to TRBJ1-5, with D perhaps TRBD1 (5 bases). V dropped 4 bases and J dropped 6 bases, with 8 bases sitting between them. The germline V gene encodes CDR1 SGHDT and CDR2 YYEEEE. CDR3 length: 12 residues.

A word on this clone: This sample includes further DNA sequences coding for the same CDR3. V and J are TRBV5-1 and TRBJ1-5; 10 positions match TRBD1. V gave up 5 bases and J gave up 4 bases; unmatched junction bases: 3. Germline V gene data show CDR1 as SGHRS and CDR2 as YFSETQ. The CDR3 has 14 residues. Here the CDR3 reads CASRPDRGNQPQHF. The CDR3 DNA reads TGCGCCAGCAGACCGGACAGGGGGAATCAGCCCCAGCATTTT.

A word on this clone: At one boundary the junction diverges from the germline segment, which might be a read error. The CDR3 region is CASSDQVNIEAFF. As DNA, the CDR3 is TGTGCCAGCAGCGATCAGGTGAACATTGAAGCTTTCTTT. V gene TRBV14 combines with J gene TRBJ1-1, with no clear D. The CDR3 is 13 residues long. The germline gives CDR1 SGHDN, CDR2 FVKESK.

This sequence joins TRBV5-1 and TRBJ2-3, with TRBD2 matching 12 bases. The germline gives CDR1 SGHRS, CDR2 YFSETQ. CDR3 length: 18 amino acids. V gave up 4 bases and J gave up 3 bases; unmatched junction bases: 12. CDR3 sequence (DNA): TGCGCCAGCAGCGCTAGTCCCCCTAGCGGGGGGGAGACAGATACGCAGTATTTT. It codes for CASSASPPSGGETDTQYF.

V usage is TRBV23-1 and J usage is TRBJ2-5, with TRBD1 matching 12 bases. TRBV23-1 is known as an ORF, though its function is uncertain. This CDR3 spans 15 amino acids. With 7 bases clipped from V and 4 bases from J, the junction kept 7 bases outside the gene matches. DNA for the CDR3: TGCGCCAGCACCACGGGACAGGGGGCTATAGAGACCCAGTACTTC. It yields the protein CASTTGQGAIETQYF.

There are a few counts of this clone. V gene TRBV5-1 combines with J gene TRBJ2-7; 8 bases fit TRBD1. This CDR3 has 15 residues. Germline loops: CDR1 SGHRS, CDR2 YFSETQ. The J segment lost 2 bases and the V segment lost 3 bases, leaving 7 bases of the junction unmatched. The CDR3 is CASSSSGQGPYEQYF. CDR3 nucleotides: TGCGCCAGCAGCTCCTCCGGACAGGGACCCTACGAGCAGTACTTC.